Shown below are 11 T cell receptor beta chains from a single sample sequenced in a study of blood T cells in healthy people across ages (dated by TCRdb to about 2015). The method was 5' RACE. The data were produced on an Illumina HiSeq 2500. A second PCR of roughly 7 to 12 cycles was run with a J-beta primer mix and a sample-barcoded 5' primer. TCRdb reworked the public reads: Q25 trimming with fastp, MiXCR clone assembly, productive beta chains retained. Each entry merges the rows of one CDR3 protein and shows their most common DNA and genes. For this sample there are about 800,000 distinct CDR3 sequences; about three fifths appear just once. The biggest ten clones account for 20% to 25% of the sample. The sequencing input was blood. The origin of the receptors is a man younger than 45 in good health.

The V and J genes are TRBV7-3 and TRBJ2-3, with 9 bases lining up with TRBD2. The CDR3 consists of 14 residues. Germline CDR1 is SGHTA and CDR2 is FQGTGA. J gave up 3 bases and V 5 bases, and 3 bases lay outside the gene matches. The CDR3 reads CASSRGLATDTQYF. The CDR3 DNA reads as TGTGCCAGCAGCCGTGGACTAGCGACAGATACGCAGTATTTT. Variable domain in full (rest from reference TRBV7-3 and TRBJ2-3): GAGVSQTPSNKVTEKGKYVELRCDPISGHTALYWYRQSLGQGPEFLIYFQGTGAADDSGLPNDRFFAVRPEGSVSTLKIQRTERGDSAVYLCASSRGLATDTQYFGPGTRLTVL.

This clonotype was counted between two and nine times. CDR3 DNA sequence: TGTGCCAGCAGCTTAGGGTCGGGGGGGCCAACAGATACGCAGTATTTT. This translates into CASSLGSGGPTDTQYF. V and J are TRBV7-2 and TRBJ2-3; TRBD2 aligns across 8 bases. CDR1 is SGHTA, CDR2 FQGNSA, per germline. J gave up 3 bases and V 1 base, and 6 bases lay outside the gene matches. The CDR3 has 16 amino acids.

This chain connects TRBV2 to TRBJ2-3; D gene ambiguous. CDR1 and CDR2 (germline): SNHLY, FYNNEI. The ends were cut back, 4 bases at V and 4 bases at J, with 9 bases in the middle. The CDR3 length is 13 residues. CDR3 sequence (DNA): TGTGCCAGCAGTGTGGGTTGGGCAGATACGCAGTATTTT. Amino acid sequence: CASSVGWADTQYF.

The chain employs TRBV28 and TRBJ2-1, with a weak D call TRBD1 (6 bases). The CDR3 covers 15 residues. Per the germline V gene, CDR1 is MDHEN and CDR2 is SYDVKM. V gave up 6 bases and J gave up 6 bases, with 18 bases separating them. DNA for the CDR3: TGTGCCAGCAGACCCGGGACACTCTTAATCAATGAGCAGTTCTTC. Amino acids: CASRPGTLLINEQFF.

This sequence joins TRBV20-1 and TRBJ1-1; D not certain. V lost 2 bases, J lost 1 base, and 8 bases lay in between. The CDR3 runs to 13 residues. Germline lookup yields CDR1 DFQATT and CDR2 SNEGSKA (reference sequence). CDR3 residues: CSARQQTNTEAFF. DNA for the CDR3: TGCAGTGCTAGACAACAAACGAACACTGAAGCTTTCTTT.

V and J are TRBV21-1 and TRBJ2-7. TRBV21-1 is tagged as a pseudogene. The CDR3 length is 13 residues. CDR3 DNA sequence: TGTGCCAGCTCCACGGACGACCGCTACGAGCAGTACTTC. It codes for CASSTDDRYEQYF.

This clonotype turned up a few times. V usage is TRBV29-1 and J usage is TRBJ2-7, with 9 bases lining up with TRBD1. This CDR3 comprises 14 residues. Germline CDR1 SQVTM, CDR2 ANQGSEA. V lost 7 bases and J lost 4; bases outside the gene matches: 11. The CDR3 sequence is CSATSGTGSYEQYF. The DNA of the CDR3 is TGCAGCGCAACTTCCGGGACAGGGTCTTACGAGCAGTACTTC.

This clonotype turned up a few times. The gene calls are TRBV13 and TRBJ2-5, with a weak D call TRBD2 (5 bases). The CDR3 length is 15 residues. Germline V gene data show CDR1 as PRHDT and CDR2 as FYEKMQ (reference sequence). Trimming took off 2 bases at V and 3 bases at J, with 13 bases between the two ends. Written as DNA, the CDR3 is TGTGCCAGCAGCTTAACCCCCCGGGAAGAAGAGACCCAGTACTTC. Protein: CASSLTPREEETQYF.

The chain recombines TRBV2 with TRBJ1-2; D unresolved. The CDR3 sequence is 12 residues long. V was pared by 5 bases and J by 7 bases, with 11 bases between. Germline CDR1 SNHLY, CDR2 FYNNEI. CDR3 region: CASSSDTPGYTF. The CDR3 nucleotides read TGTGCCAGCAGTTCCGACACCCCTGGCTACACCTTC. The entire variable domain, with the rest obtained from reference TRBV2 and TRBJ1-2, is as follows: EPEVTQTPSHQVTQMGQEVILRCVPISNHLYFYWYRQILGQKVEFLVSFYNNEISEKSEIFDDQFSVERPDGSNFTLKIRSTKLEDSAMYFCASSSDTPGYTFGSGTRLTVV.

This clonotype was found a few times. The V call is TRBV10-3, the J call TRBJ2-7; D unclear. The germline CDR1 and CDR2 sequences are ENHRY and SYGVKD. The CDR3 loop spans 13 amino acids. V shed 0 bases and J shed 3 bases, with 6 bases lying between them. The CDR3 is CAISESAGYEQYF. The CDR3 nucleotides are TGTGCCATCAGTGAGTCGGCAGGCTACGAGCAGTACTTC.

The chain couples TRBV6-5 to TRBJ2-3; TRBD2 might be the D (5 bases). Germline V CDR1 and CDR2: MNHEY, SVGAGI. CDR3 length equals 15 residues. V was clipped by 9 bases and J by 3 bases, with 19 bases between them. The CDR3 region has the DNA TGTGCCAGGGCCCCGGACTCCCTTTTGACAGATACGCAGTATTTT. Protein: CARAPDSLLTDTQYF.